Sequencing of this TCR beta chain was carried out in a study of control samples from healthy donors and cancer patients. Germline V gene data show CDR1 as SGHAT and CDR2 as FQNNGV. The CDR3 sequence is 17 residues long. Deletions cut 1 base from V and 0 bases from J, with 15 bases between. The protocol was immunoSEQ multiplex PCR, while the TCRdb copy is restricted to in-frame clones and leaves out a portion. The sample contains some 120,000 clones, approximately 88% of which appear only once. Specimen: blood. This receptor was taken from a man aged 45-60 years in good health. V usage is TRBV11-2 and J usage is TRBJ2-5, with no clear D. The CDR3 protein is CASSLGSVGLYQETQYF. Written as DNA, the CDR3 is TGTGCCAGCAGCTTAGGCTCGGTGGGCTTGTACCAAGAGACCCAGTACTTC.